One and the same sample provided the 19 T cell receptor beta chains below, sequenced in a study of CD8+ T cells in alopecia areata. Extraction of RNA preceded its reverse transcription into cDNA, which served as the sequencing template. Here immunoSEQ multiplex PCR was the method, and the copy in TCRdb shows in-frame clones only, minus some. In the table there are about 110,000 clones, about 50% of which are singletons. The source material was NKG2D-low CD8+ T cells sorted from blood. Source of these receptors: a human donor with alopecia areata.

The chain uses TRBV27 and TRBJ1-1; no reliable D call. The CDR3 extends over 14 amino acids. Germline V gene data show CDR1 as MNHEY and CDR2 as SMNVEV (reference sequence). V dropped 3 bases and J dropped 4 bases, with 12 bases sitting between them. The CDR3 nucleotides read TGTGCCAGCAGTTTGTCCTCGGGAGGCACTGAAGCTTTCTTT. Protein sequence: CASSLSSGGTEAFF.

The rearrangement links TRBV7-9 to TRBJ1-5; D is unclear. Germline V lookup: CDR1 SEHNR, CDR2 FQNEAQ (reference sequence). Trimming took 3 bases from V and 7 from J, leaving 7 bases between them. CDR3 length equals 12 residues. CDR3 sequence reads: CASSFMEQPQHF. CDR3 DNA: TGTGCCAGCAGCTTTATGGAGCAGCCCCAGCATTTT.

The genes are TRBV5-1 and TRBJ2-1, with D unresolved. CDR1 and CDR2 from the germline V gene are SGHRS and YFSETQ. V gave up 4 bases and J gave up 5 bases, with 10 bases separating them. The CDR3 sequence is 13 residues long. The CDR3 loop reads CASSTLAHNEQFF. CDR3 DNA: TGCGCCAGCAGCACCCTCGCTCACAATGAGCAGTTCTTC.

This chain uses TRBV28 with TRBJ2-1, with D uncertain. The V gene lost 3 bases and the J gene lost 6 bases, with 12 bases spanning the gap. The CDR3 length is 14 residues. Germline V gene sequence: CDR1 MDHEN, CDR2 SYDVKM. The CDR3 reads CASSFVGYSNEQFF. The CDR3 coding sequence is TGTGCCAGCAGTTTTGTAGGGTATAGCAATGAGCAGTTCTTC.

This rearrangement joins TRBV4-1 to TRBJ2-7; TRBD1 matches at 12 bases. The V segment lost 4 bases and the J segment 7 bases; nucleotides outside the gene matches: 14. Per germline, CDR1 MGHRA and CDR2 YSYEKL. The CDR3 has 17 amino acids. CDR3: CASSRLTGTGGSGEQYF. The CDR3 DNA sequence: TGCGCCAGCAGCCGCTTGACCGGGACAGGGGGCTCGGGGGAGCAGTACTTC.

This clone was observed a few times. V is TRBV4-2 and J is TRBJ2-7; 7 bases are a match to TRBD2. Germline values: CDR1 LGHNA, CDR2 YNFKEQ. Germline trimming cut 3 bases from V and 2 bases from J; bases unmatched to any gene: 10. The CDR3 extends over 16 amino acids. CDR3 bases: TGTGCCAGCAGCCAGAACAGCGGGAACAGAGCCTACGAGCAGTACTTC. It yields the protein CASSQNSGNRAYEQYF.

The table lists this clone with a few counts. The chain employs TRBV28 and TRBJ2-4; D is uncertain. V was cut by 5 bases and J by 5 bases, with 13 bases left in between. The CDR3 is made up of 14 amino acids. Germline lookup yields CDR1 MDHEN and CDR2 SYDVKM. The CDR3 protein is CASSVHDGQNIQYF. The CDR3 DNA reads as TGTGCCAGCAGTGTACACGACGGTCAAAACATTCAGTACTTC.

V usage is TRBV29-1 and J usage is TRBJ1-1; tentatively, D is TRBD1 (5 bases). Per the germline V gene, CDR1 is SQVTM and CDR2 is ANQGSEA. The V end lost 6 bases, the J end lost 1 base, and 6 bases lay between the germline ends. There are 11 residues in the CDR3. In DNA, the CDR3 is TGCAGCGTCAGGGCGAACACTGAAGCTTTCTTT. Protein product: CSVRANTEAFF.

The chain uses TRBV5-1 and TRBJ1-1; D is perhaps TRBD1 (5 bases). The CDR3 runs 15 residues. Germline V gene sequence: CDR1 SGHRS, CDR2 YFSETQ. The V and J ends lost 2 bases and 0 bases respectively, with 11 bases between them. CDR3 in amino acids: CASSFRGNMNTEAFF. The CDR3 DNA is TGCGCCAGCAGCTTCCGGGGGAACATGAACACTGAAGCTTTCTTT.

This chain uses TRBV2 with TRBJ2-5, with 10 bases aligning to TRBD1. The CDR3 length is 16 residues. V lost 11 bases and J lost 2; bases outside the gene matches: 14. CDR1 is SNHLY, CDR2 FYNNEI, per germline. The CDR3 DNA reads as TGTGCCTGTCGACAGGGGGCTATCCCTATACAAGAGACCCAGTACTTC. Translation gives CACRQGAIPIQETQYF.

There are a few counts of this clone. V is TRBV14 and J is TRBJ2-5; D ambiguous. Trimming pared 4 bases from V and 2 bases from J, leaving 8 bases between. Germline CDR1 reads SGHDN; CDR2 reads FVKESK. The CDR3 contains 13 residues. In nucleotides, the CDR3 is TGTGCCAGCAGCCGCCTGACACAAGAGACCCAGTACTTC. The encoded protein is CASSRLTQETQYF.

This clone was seen only a few times. Here the CDR3 DNA reads TGCGCCAGCAGCCAAGAGGGGTCCAACACCGGGGAGCTGTTTTTT. The encoded protein is CASSQEGSNTGELFF. The gene calls are TRBV4-1 and TRBJ2-2; D remains ambiguous. The V gene lost 0 bases and the J gene lost 2 bases, with 7 bases spanning the gap. CDR1 MGHRA and CDR2 YSYEKL come from the germline V gene. The CDR3 is 15 residues long.

The genes are TRBV5-6 and TRBJ2-7; the D gene could be TRBD1 or TRBD2 (5 bases each). Germline values: CDR1 SGHDT, CDR2 YYEEEE. V lost 4 bases, J lost 4 bases, and 21 bases lay in between. The CDR3 runs 16 residues. The CDR3 region has the DNA TGTGCCAGCAGCAACCTATTCGGGACCGGGGATTACGAGCAGTACTTC. It translates to CASSNLFGTGDYEQYF. The full variable domain, with the rest looked up from reference TRBV5-6 and TRBJ2-7, is DAGVTQSPTHLIKTRGQQVTLRCSPKSGHDTVSWYQQALGQGPQFIFQYYEEEERQRGNFPDRFSGHQFPNYSSELNVNALLLGDSALYLCASSNLFGTGDYEQYFGPGTRLTVT.

The V gene is TRBV2, the J gene TRBJ2-3; 10 bases fit TRBD2. Trimming at V came to 8 bases and at J to 4 bases, leaving 21 bases not matched to a gene. The length of the CDR3 is 19 residues. Germline assignment: CDR1 SNHLY and CDR2 FYNNEI. CDR3 loop: CASGTEREGRVIVPDTQYF. The CDR3 DNA is TGTGCCAGCGGGACGGAGCGGGAGGGCCGAGTTATTGTACCAGATACGCAGTATTTT.

The J gene is TRBJ1-2, the V gene TRBV27, with 7 bases identical to TRBD1. J was trimmed by 5 bases and V by 5 bases; bases with no gene match: 5. Germline V lookup: CDR1 MNHEY, CDR2 SMNVEV (reference sequence). The CDR3 extends over 13 amino acids. CDR3 region: CASSPTGIYGYTF. The CDR3 nucleotides read TGTGCCAGCAGTCCGACAGGGATTTATGGCTACACCTTC.

This chain connects TRBV27 to TRBJ1-1; the D gene is possibly TRBD1 (5 bases). The V gene lost 0 bases and the J gene lost 4 bases, with 12 bases spanning the gap. Per the germline V gene, CDR1 is MNHEY and CDR2 is SMNVEV (reference sequence). This CDR3 comprises 15 residues. CDR3 nucleotides: TGTGCCAGCAGTTTATCGAAGGGGCTGGGCACTGAAGCTTTCTTT. This codes for CASSLSKGLGTEAFF.

The V and J genes are TRBV30 and TRBJ1-4, with D possibly matching TRBD1 (5 bases). Trimming left V 3 bases short and J 3 bases short, with 14 bases between. The CDR3 runs to 15 residues. CDR1 is GTSNPN and CDR2 is SVGIG in the germline V gene (reference sequence). The CDR3: CAWRPGVGPNEKLFF. CDR3 nucleotides: TGTGCCTGGAGGCCGGGGGTCGGACCTAATGAAAAACTGTTTTTT.

The rearrangement joins TRBV29-1 to TRBJ1-2; possibly TRBD1 for D (5 bases). The germline gives CDR1 SQVTM, CDR2 ANQGSEA. The CDR3 is 14 residues long. V lost 1 base and J lost 6, with 15 bases in between. DNA of the CDR3: TGCAGCGTTGAAGGACGGACAATCCGCGATGGCTACACCTTC. Translating it yields CSVEGRTIRDGYTF.

The chain is built from TRBV5-8 and TRBJ1-1; unclear D gene. This CDR3 region has 14 residues. Trimming removed 2 bases from V and 2 bases from J, with 10 bases in between. Germline V gene lookup returns CDR1 SGHTS and CDR2 YDEGEE. This CDR3 reads CASSLSSVNTEAFF. The CDR3 nucleotides are TGTGCCAGCAGCTTAAGTTCGGTTAACACTGAAGCTTTCTTT.